This T cell receptor beta chain emerged from a study of shared clonotypes between healthy human individuals. Original handling: Filtering was not the same, since immunoSEQ gave junction-only sequences without quality scores. Sequencing used immunoSEQ multiplex PCR; TCRdb keeps in-frame clones, though not all of them. V and J calls and clone size are those listed in that table; D and trimming were worked out from the DNA. The sample consists of 950,000 to 1,300,000 clones, around 76% of them appearing once. Study conclusions and caveats: Limitation of the genetic and exposure-history diversity represented came from the few donors.

In the case of this clone: Its antigen remains unknown.

The V end lost 5 bases, the J end lost 7 bases, and 21 bases lay between the germline ends. The CDR3 is 16 amino acids. Germline CDR1 is MNHEY and CDR2 is SMNVEV (reference sequence). This chain joins TRBV27 and TRBJ2-1; perhaps TRBD1 as D (6 bases). The sequence came from a man aged 18 to 29 in good health. Sequencing was carried out using memory CD4+ T cells sorted from blood. Subset indicated: CD45RA-negative fraction. CDR3 residues: CASSPWTVGPSNEQFF. DNA of the CDR3: TGTGCCAGCAGTCCCTGGACAGTCGGCCCATCAAATGAGCAGTTCTTC.